The 4 T cell receptor beta chains given below trace back to one sample, sequenced in a study of cytomegalovirus exposure and HLA in healthy donors. Primers included in the PCR were 60 Vbeta and 13 Jbeta primers. Measured with immunoSEQ multiplex PCR; TCRdb has only the in-frame clones, and not every one. This table has roughly 73,000 clones, approximately 78% appearing once. Sequencing input: PBMCs. All receptors derive from a man in his forties in good health and CMV-seronegative.

This clone occurred once. The chain links TRBV7-9 to TRBJ2-3; no clear D gene. Germline lookup yields CDR1 SEHNR and CDR2 FQNEAQ (reference sequence). The CDR3 is 12 residues long. Trimming took off 7 bases at V and 5 bases at J, with 10 bases between the two ends. The CDR3 region has the DNA TGTGCCAGCACTGAGTATGAAGATACGCAGTATTTT. This translates into CASTEYEDTQYF.

The chain uses TRBV4-1 and TRBJ1-4; D is uncertain. Germline V lookup: CDR1 MGHRA, CDR2 YSYEKL. The V end lost 6 bases, the J end lost 11 bases, and 13 bases lay between the germline ends. The CDR3 covers 12 residues. The CDR3 spells CASSLSGVKLFF. The CDR3 DNA sequence: TGCGCCAGCAGTCTCTCCGGGGTGAAACTGTTTTTT.

This chain joins TRBV7-8 and TRBJ2-7; D perhaps matches TRBD1 (5 bases). V lost 1 base to trimming and J lost 4 bases, with 17 bases between them. Germline-derived CDR1 and CDR2 are SGHVS and FQNEAQ. The CDR3 runs 16 residues. The CDR3: CASSLGQGSEAYEQYF. CDR3 in DNA: TGTGCCAGCAGCTTAGGGCAGGGATCAGAGGCTTACGAGCAGTACTTC.

The genes are TRBV6-5 and TRBJ1-2; weak D call: TRBD1 (5 bases). Trimming shortened V by 7 bases and J by 8 bases, and 11 bases separated the two germline ends. The CDR3 contains 11 residues. Germline-derived CDR1 and CDR2 are MNHEY and SVGAGI. CDR3 residues: CASNQGYGYTF. The CDR3 bases are TGTGCCAGCAACCAGGGTTACGGCTACACCTTC.